This record concerns one TCR beta chain sequence. Its antigen is not known. The CDR3 sequence is 17 residues long. Germline CDR1 ENHRY, CDR2 SYGVKD. Germline trimming cut 6 bases from V and 1 base from J; bases unmatched to any gene: 7. The data are from a study of cytomegalovirus exposure and HLA in healthy donors. For the study at large: The approximately 670 first-cohort repertoires and the roughly 130 validation repertoires shared the same platform, a later analysis reported. Whole-study results and caveats: It was found in a later analysis that first-cohort TCR clusters tended to co-occur in the approximately 120 validation repertoires. The study designated 150 or so TCR beta chains cytomegalovirus-associated. Researchers reported that a few CMV-associated chains were confirmed in vitro as CMV antigen-specific.

Using immunoSEQ multiplex PCR, the repertoire was profiled, and TCRdb retains in-frame clones only, with some absent. The profile shows 90,000 to 100,000 clones, around 93% of them singletons. The rearrangement links TRBV10-3 to TRBJ2-7; 15 nucleotides align to TRBD2. The receptor was isolated from a young woman in good health and CMV-seropositive. The sequencing input was PBMCs. Written as DNA, the CDR3 is TGTGCCATCAGGGACGGGACTAGCGGGAGGTCGTCCTACGAGCAGTACTTC. Amino acid sequence: CAIRDGTSGRSSYEQYF.